This T cell receptor beta chain was observed in a study of cytomegalovirus exposure and HLA in healthy donors. Study observations and caveats: In a later analysis, productive TCRs from donors in an Asian-associated ancestry cluster reportedly carried fewer N-insertions than the cohort mean. The authors later found most CMV-associated TCR beta chains appeared HLA-restricted. A few chains tied to CMV proved CMV antigen-specific in vitro.

V shed 2 bases, J shed 4 bases, and the junction held 3 bases outside the gene matches. From germline, CDR1 is SGHRS and CDR2 YFSETQ. There are 13 residues in the CDR3. Primers for the PCR totalled 60 Vbeta and 13 Jbeta. Generated by immunoSEQ multiplex PCR, the TCRdb table keeps only in-frame clones and is missing some. In the table there are fewer than 200,000 clones, roughly 84% of which are singletons. Notes on this clone: The antigen is not known.

Healthy bone marrow donors supplied every sample. Source material: PBMCs. The TCR was taken from a male donor in good health and CMV-seronegative. J is TRBJ2-7 and V is TRBV5-1, with 7 bases that match TRBD1. The CDR3 region has the DNA TGCGCCAGCAGCTTCGTCAGGGGGTACGAGCAGTACTTC. Encoded protein: CASSFVRGYEQYF.